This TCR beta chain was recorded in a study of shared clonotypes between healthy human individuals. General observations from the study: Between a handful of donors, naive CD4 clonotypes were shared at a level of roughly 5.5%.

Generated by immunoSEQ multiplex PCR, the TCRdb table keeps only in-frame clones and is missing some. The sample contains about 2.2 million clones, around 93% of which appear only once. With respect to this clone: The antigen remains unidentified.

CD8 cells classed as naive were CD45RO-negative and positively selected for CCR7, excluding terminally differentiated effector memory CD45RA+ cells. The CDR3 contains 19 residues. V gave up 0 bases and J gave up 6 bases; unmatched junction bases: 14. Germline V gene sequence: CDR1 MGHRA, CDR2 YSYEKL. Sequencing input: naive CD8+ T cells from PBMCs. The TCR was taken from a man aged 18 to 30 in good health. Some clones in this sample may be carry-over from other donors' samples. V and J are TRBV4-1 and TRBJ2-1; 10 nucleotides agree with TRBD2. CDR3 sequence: CASSQEPSGRKGVSNEQFF. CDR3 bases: TGCGCCAGCAGCCAAGAGCCTAGCGGGAGAAAGGGGGTCAGCAATGAGCAGTTCTTC.